The 30 T cell receptor beta chains below all came from one sample that was sequenced in a study of naive and memory T cell subsets. Both TRBC1 and TRBC2 were covered by a beta constant-region primer of two equimolar oligonucleotides. Ligated cDNA was amplified by four rounds of PCR with nested alpha and beta constant-region primers and SP2. TCRdb redid the calling of the UMI-ligation and nested PCR reads with MiXCR, one entry per CDR3 protein. The sample records under 35,000 distinct CDR3 sequences, 15% to 20% being singletons. The sequencing sample was made of effector memory CD4+ T cells from blood. Documented subset: effector memory, CD45RA- CD27-. These receptors came from a human donor in good health.

This clonotype is medium-sized in the sample. The chain employs TRBV10-3 and TRBJ2-3; D is unresolved. Trimming stripped 3 bases from V and 4 bases from J, with 20 bases between. There are 17 residues in the CDR3. From germline, CDR1 is ENHRY and CDR2 SYGVKD. CDR3 amino acids: CAISDPLLLVGSDTQYF. CDR3 DNA sequence: TGTGCCATCAGTGACCCCCTCCTTCTAGTTGGGTCAGATACGCAGTATTTT.

This clonotype was seen ten or more times. V is TRBV9 and J is TRBJ1-1; no clear D gene. Germline V gives CDR1 SGDLS, CDR2 YYNGEE. This CDR3 is built from 15 residues. V dropped 3 bases and J dropped 0 bases, with 12 bases sitting between them. The CDR3 sequence is CASSAQFPMNTEAFF. The DNA of the CDR3 is TGTGCCAGCAGCGCCCAATTCCCTATGAACACTGAAGCTTTCTTT.

The rearrangement joins TRBV6-5 to TRBJ2-1; no reliable D call. The CDR3 is made up of 16 amino acids. The germline V and J ends were trimmed by 0 bases and 7 bases, with 16 bases remaining between them. Germline CDR1 reads MNHEY; CDR2 reads SVGAGI. The CDR3 DNA follows: TGTGCCAGCAGTTACTCGATTTCCCGGGTTAGAAATGAGCAGTTCTTC. Protein sequence: CASSYSISRVRNEQFF.

In its sample, this clonotype was seen a few times. This chain uses TRBV7-9 with TRBJ1-5; 8 bases are shared with TRBD1. The CDR3 contains 15 residues. Germline V gene sequence: CDR1 SEHNR, CDR2 FQNEAQ (reference sequence). The ends lost 5 bases at V and 3 bases at J; junction bases unmatched: 6. The CDR3: CASSRTGSINQPQHF. The CDR3 nucleotides are TGTGCCAGCAGCCGGACAGGGTCGATCAATCAGCCCCAGCATTTT.

The rearrangement links TRBV28 to TRBJ2-4, with TRBD2 as a possible D gene (6 bases). V lost 3 bases to trimming and J lost 5 bases, with 23 bases between them. Germline-derived CDR1 and CDR2 are MDHEN and SYDVKM. This CDR3 has 18 amino acids. CDR3 bases: TGTGCCAGCAGTTTTTCTCCGTTGCGGCGAGCGGGTGAAAACATTCAGTACTTC. Protein sequence: CASSFSPLRRAGENIQYF. Based on the CDR3 plus reference TRBV28 and TRBJ2-4, the full variable domain is DVKVTQSSRYLVKRTGEKVFLECVQDMDHENMFWYRQDPGLGLRLIYFSYDVKMKEKGDIPEGYSVSREKKERFSLILESASTNQTSMYLCASSFSPLRRAGENIQYFGAGTRLSVL.

In this sample, this clonotype turned up many times. This chain joins TRBV20-1 and TRBJ1-1; D is undetermined. The V end was cut by 4 bases, the J end by 5 bases, with 14 bases between. The CDR3 extends over 13 amino acids. Looked up from germline, CDR1 is DFQATT and CDR2 is SNEGSKA (reference sequence). For the CDR3, the DNA is TGCAGTGCTAACCCGACGGAGGGAACTGAAGCTTTCTTT. Its translation: CSANPTEGTEAFF.

In its sample, this clonotype was seen many times. This chain joins TRBV11-2 and TRBJ2-7, with 9 bases that match TRBD1. This CDR3 is 16 amino acids long. Germline V gene data show CDR1 as SGHAT and CDR2 as FQNNGV. V lost 1 base, J lost 4 bases, and 8 bases stayed unmatched. The CDR3 sequence is CASSLAAGQGQYEQYF. The CDR3 DNA sequence: TGTGCCAGCAGCTTAGCTGCGGGACAGGGACAATACGAGCAGTACTTC.

The chain couples TRBV6-6 to TRBJ2-7; D remains ambiguous. With 7 bases removed from V and 4 bases from J, the gap between germline ends came to 23 bases. Germline CDR1 MNHNY, CDR2 SVGAGI (reference sequence). This CDR3 contains 16 residues. For the CDR3, the DNA is TGTGCCAGCATTATGACTCCACGCTCTAGTGAGTACGAGCAGTACTTC. Translating it yields CASIMTPRSSEYEQYF.

In this sample, this clonotype turned up a few times. This chain links TRBV28 with TRBJ2-7, with 12 bases matching TRBD1. The CDR3 totals 15 residues. Trimming removed 5 bases from V and 6 bases from J; junction bases left unmatched: 8. In germline, CDR1 is MDHEN, CDR2 SYDVKM. As DNA, the CDR3 is TGTGCCAGCAGTACAACCGGGACAGGGGGCTCCGAGCAGTACTTC. Amino acids: CASSTTGTGGSEQYF.

This clonotype appeared many times. This chain connects TRBV28 to TRBJ1-5, with D maybe TRBD1 (6 bases). The CDR3 covers 16 residues. V shed 4 bases and J shed 5 bases, with 18 bases lying between them. Germline CDR1 and CDR2: MDHEN and SYDVKM. Here the CDR3 reads CASSSLLLRGDQPQHF. The CDR3 DNA sequence: TGTGCCAGCAGTTCCCTACTTTTAAGGGGGGATCAGCCCCAGCATTTT.

V and J are TRBV28 and TRBJ2-7; possibly TRBD2 for D (6 bases). Germline V gene lookup returns CDR1 MDHEN and CDR2 SYDVKM. CDR3 length equals 13 residues. Trimming removed 9 bases from V and 2 bases from J, with 14 bases in between. The CDR3 DNA reads as TGTGCCAGTCGGACTACAAACGCCTACGAGCAGTACTTC. Protein: CASRTTNAYEQYF.

The rearrangement joins TRBV9 to TRBJ2-7; a possible D gene is TRBD1 (6 bases). In germline, CDR1 is SGDLS, CDR2 YYNGEE. The CDR3 is 14 residues long. The V end lost 4 bases, the J end lost 5 bases, and 16 bases lay between the germline ends. The DNA for the CDR3 is TGTGCCAGCAGCTCGAAAACAGGGAGTGACGAGCAGTACTTC. Translated, it gives CASSSKTGSDEQYF.

Of note for this clonotype: The junction and the germline gene differ at one end; a read error may be behind it. The chain recombines TRBV7-3 with TRBJ2-1; 9 bases fit TRBD2. Germline CDR1 is SGHTA and CDR2 is FQGTGA. The CDR3 length is 14 residues. The CDR3 loop reads CASSSSGTSTERFF. Written as DNA, the CDR3 is TGTGCCAGCAGCTCTTCCGGGACTAGCACTGAGCGGTTCTTC.

This clonotype is medium-sized (0.01 to 0.1%) by share. This CDR3 is CASSPRTGMNQPQHF. The CDR3 DNA follows: TGTGCCAGCAGTCCCCGGACAGGGATGAATCAGCCCCAGCATTTT. The genes are TRBV27 and TRBJ1-5, with TRBD1 identical over 8 bases. The CDR3 length is 15 residues. V gave up 5 bases and J gave up 4 bases; unmatched junction bases: 7. Germline V gene data show CDR1 as MNHEY and CDR2 as SMNVEV (reference sequence).

This clonotype has ten or more counts. V gene TRBV6-5 combines with J gene TRBJ1-2, with TRBD1 identical over 7 bases. Germline loops: CDR1 MNHEY, CDR2 SVGAGI. After removal of 0 bases from V and 5 bases from J, the junction contained 9 bases not matched to a gene. This CDR3 comprises 16 residues. CDR3 nucleotides: TGTGCCAGCAGTTACTCAAGGACAGGCGGAGGTTATGGCTACACCTTC. Protein: CASSYSRTGGGYGYTF.

The chain links TRBV29-1 to TRBJ2-3; a possible D gene is TRBD2 (6 bases). Trimming took off 1 base at V and 3 bases at J, with 14 bases between the two ends. CDR3 length: 15 amino acids. The germline CDR1 and CDR2 sequences are SQVTM and ANQGSEA. CDR3 sequence reads: CSVEVARGGTDTQYF. The CDR3 nucleotides read TGCAGCGTTGAAGTCGCCCGCGGAGGGACAGATACGCAGTATTTT.

The gene calls are TRBV10-3 and TRBJ2-7; 10 bases are a match to TRBD1. Germline V gene data show CDR1 as ENHRY and CDR2 as SYGVKD. V dropped 7 bases and J dropped 1; count of bases not matched to a gene: 4. The CDR3 covers 14 residues. In nucleotides, the CDR3 is TGTGCCATCAACGACAGGGGGCAATCCTACGAGCAGTACTTC. Translating it yields CAINDRGQSYEQYF.

J is TRBJ1-6 and V is TRBV7-2; 7 positions agree with TRBD1. After removal of 6 bases from V and 10 bases from J, the junction contained 12 bases not matched to a gene. The CDR3 extends over 15 amino acids. From germline, CDR1 is SGHTA and CDR2 FQGNSA. The CDR3 here is CASRPRQGVGSPLHF. The DNA of the CDR3 is TGTGCCAGCAGACCTAGACAGGGAGTAGGGTCACCCCTCCACTTT. Using reference TRBV7-2 and TRBJ1-6 for the parts outside the CDR3, the full variable domain is GAGVSQSPSNKVTEKGKDVELRCDPISGHTALYWYRQSLGQGLEFLIYFQGNSAPDKSGLPSDRFSAERTGGSVSTLTIQRTQQEDSAVYLCASRPRQGVGSPLHFGNGTRLTVT.

The chain uses TRBV5-6 and TRBJ2-7; D is perhaps TRBD2 (5 bases). CDR3 length equals 16 residues. Looked up from germline, CDR1 is SGHDT and CDR2 is YYEEEE. V lost 4 bases, J lost 0 bases, and 17 bases lay in between. CDR3 residues: CASSPEGGQISYEQYF. For the CDR3, the DNA is TGTGCCAGCAGCCCCGAGGGTGGGCAGATCTCCTACGAGCAGTACTTC. The variable domain in full, with the rest retrieved from reference TRBV5-6 and TRBJ2-7, is DAGVTQSPTHLIKTRGQQVTLRCSPKSGHDTVSWYQQALGQGPQFIFQYYEEEERQRGNFPDRFSGHQFPNYSSELNVNALLLGDSALYLCASSPEGGQISYEQYFGPGTRLTVT.

There are a few counts of this clonotype. The chain couples TRBV20-1 to TRBJ2-5; 10 nucleotides line up with TRBD1. The V segment lost 5 bases and the J segment 4 bases; nucleotides outside the gene matches: 10. This CDR3 comprises 15 residues. The germline V gene has CDR1 DFQATT and CDR2 SNEGSKA (reference sequence). For the CDR3, the DNA is TGCAGTGCTCCCTCCCAATGGACAGGGGGAGAGACCCAGTACTTC. Translated, it gives CSAPSQWTGGETQYF.

The rearrangement joins TRBV29-1 to TRBJ2-7, with D unclear. With 4 bases removed from V and 2 bases from J, the gap between germline ends came to 3 bases. Germline V gene data show CDR1 as SQVTM and CDR2 as ANQGSEA. CDR3 length equals 10 residues. This CDR3 is CSVVAYEQYF. The CDR3 DNA follows: TGCAGCGTTGTGGCCTACGAGCAGTACTTC.

This chain links TRBV12-3 or TRBV12-4 with TRBJ1-2; a weak D match, TRBD1 (5 bases). The V and J ends lost 5 bases and 6 bases respectively, with 13 bases between them. CDR3 size: 13 residues. The CDR3 is CASSKRQGDGYTF. DNA of the CDR3: TGTGCCAGCAGTAAAAGGCAGGGAGATGGCTACACCTTC.

The chain carries TRBV28 and TRBJ2-7; 12 nucleotides line up with TRBD2. This CDR3 contains 15 residues. V shed 5 bases, J shed 2 bases, and the junction held 4 bases outside the gene matches. Looked up from germline, CDR1 is MDHEN and CDR2 is SYDVKM. The CDR3 loop is CASSRTSGMTYEQYF. The CDR3 coding sequence is TGTGCCAGCAGTCGGACTAGCGGGATGACCTACGAGCAGTACTTC.

V gene TRBV27 combines with J gene TRBJ1-5; perhaps TRBD1 as D (6 bases). This CDR3 contains 17 residues. Trimming cost V 5 bases and J 4 bases, with 21 bases left between them. CDR1 MNHEY and CDR2 SMNVEV come from the germline V gene (reference sequence). The CDR3 bases are TGTGCCAGCAGTCCTTCCTTGGGGGGGGCTTTTAATCAGCCCCAGCATTTT. This encodes CASSPSLGGAFNQPQHF.

This clonotype occurred many times. The chain uses TRBV11-2 and TRBJ2-7, with 13 bases aligning to TRBD2. Germline V lookup: CDR1 SGHAT, CDR2 FQNNGV. The CDR3 contains 17 residues. Germline trimming cut 0 bases from V and 3 bases from J; bases unmatched to any gene: 5. As DNA, the CDR3 is TGTGCCAGCAGCTTAGATAGTAGGACTAGCGGGAGCTACGAGCAGTACTTC. It yields the protein CASSLDSRTSGSYEQYF.

This clonotype was seen a few times. The chain joins TRBV7-6 to TRBJ2-7, with TRBD1 identical over 9 bases. V shed 4 bases and J 2 bases; nucleotides not matched to a gene: 3. The germline gives CDR1 SGHVS, CDR2 FNYEAQ. The CDR3 totals 14 residues. The DNA for the CDR3 is TGTGCCAGCAGCTCGGACAGGGGACCCTACGAGCAGTACTTC. Protein sequence: CASSSDRGPYEQYF. Combining the CDR3 with reference TRBV7-6 and TRBJ2-7 gives the whole variable domain GAGVSQSPRYKVTKRGQDVALRCDPISGHVSLYWYRQALGQGPEFLTYFNYEAQQDKSGLPNDRFSAERPEGSISTLTIQRTEQRDSAMYRCASSSDRGPYEQYFGPGTRLTVT.

The V gene is TRBV7-2, the J gene TRBJ1-6; 9 bases align to TRBD1. Per the germline V gene, CDR1 is SGHTA and CDR2 is FQGNSA. V gave up 6 bases and J gave up 9 bases; unmatched junction bases: 6. The CDR3 runs 14 residues. The CDR3 spells CASSDDRGFSPLHF. The CDR3 region has the DNA TGTGCCAGCAGTGACGACAGGGGGTTTTCACCCCTCCACTTT.

To note about this clonotype: At one end the junction does not follow the germline gene, possibly because of a read error. V is TRBV7-9 and J is TRBJ2-5, with no clear D. The CDR3 has 12 residues. Germline values: CDR1 SEHNR, CDR2 FQNEAQ (reference sequence). The CDR3 bases are TGTGCCAGCAGCTTAGGCGTAGAGGCCCAGTACTTC. Translated: CASSLGVEAQYF. The whole variable domain, remainder taken from reference TRBV7-9 and TRBJ2-5, is DTGVSQNPRHKITKRGQNVTFRCDPISEHNRLYWYRQTLGQGPEFLTYFQNEAQLEKSRLLSDRFSAERPKGSFSTLEIQRTEQGDSAMYLCASSLGVEAQYFGPGTRLLVL.

This clonotype was observed a few times. The J gene is TRBJ1-5, the V gene TRBV20-1, with D uncertain. This CDR3 has 10 amino acids. Germline V CDR1 and CDR2: DFQATT, SNEGSKA (reference sequence). V lost 7 bases and J lost 7, with 8 bases in between. DNA for the CDR3: TGCAGTGTCGGGAGGCAGCCCCAGCATTTT. This codes for CSVGRQPQHF.

By share, this clonotype counts as medium-sized (0.01 to 0.1%). The chain uses TRBV6-6 and TRBJ2-2, with a tentative D call TRBD2 (5 bases). Germline assignment: CDR1 MNHNY and CDR2 SVGAGI (reference sequence). Trimming cost V 6 bases and J 2 bases, with 16 bases left between them. The length of the CDR3 is 16 residues. The CDR3 spells CASRLIGGFNTGELFF. The CDR3 region has the DNA TGTGCCAGCAGATTAATTGGAGGCTTTAACACCGGGGAGCTGTTTTTT.